This TCR beta chain derives from a study of T-cell memory formation after mild COVID-19. General study findings and limits: Day 15 to 85 contracting clones showed balanced CD4/CD8; day 15 to 37 expanders favored CD4+. Mostly located in CM and EM were contracting CD4+ clones, with contracting CD8+ clones located in EMRA.

TCRdb reprocessed the 5' RACE reads via MiXCR and lists one record per CDR3 protein. The sample includes roughly 400,000 distinct CDR3 sequences, 15% to 20% seen only once; the top ten take about 22%. The CDR3 runs 18 residues. Germline CDR1 reads LGHNA; CDR2 reads YSLEER. The trim removed 1 base at V and 4 bases at J, leaving 14 bases unmatched. This clonotype was recorded a few times. The target antigen is unknown. The receptor was derived from a man between 18 and 35 years old who had mild COVID-19 (a few samples of this study predate the infection). Cell type and time point are not known. The sample comprised PBMCs or a T cell subset sorted from them (not recorded which). This chain connects TRBV4-3 to TRBJ2-7; 9 bases are a match to TRBD1. The CDR3 sequence is CASSQGPSRDRAPYEQYF. The CDR3, as DNA: TGCGCCAGCAGCCAAGGGCCCAGCCGGGACAGGGCGCCATACGAGCAGTACTTC.